The rows below give T cell receptor beta chains drawn from one sample of a study of shared clonotypes between healthy human individuals. Method: immunoSEQ multiplex PCR; TCRdb's copy keeps in-frame clones and lacks some. The sample includes some 2.1 million clones, 85% to 95% seen only once; the top ten take about 0.13%. Material: naive CD4+ T cells sorted from blood. The receptors derive from a man in his late teens or twenties in good health. Both conserved end residues are part of each CDR3. The order of the fields is J gene, clone size, V gene, D gene, CDR3 DNA, CDR3 protein. The D gene is left open where the match is weak. Not every row has a clone size; where given, it reads once, few, many or a size class.

>TRBJ2-7|NA|TRBV25-1|NA
TGTGCCAGCAGCAAGTTTACCGCATACGAGCAGTACTTC
CASSKFTAYEQYF
>TRBJ2-1|NA|TRBV7-2|TRBD2
TGCGCCAGCAGCCGTCTGGGACTAGCTTTCAATGAGCAGTTCTTC
CASSRLGLAFNEQFF
>TRBJ2-1|NA|TRBV20-1|NA
TGCAGTGCTGGGGCCGTCTATGAGCAGTTCTTC
CSAGAVYEQFF
>TRBJ1-5|NA|TRBV27|NA
TGTGCCAGCAGCTCGGTACCCATGGGCAATCAGCCCCAGCATTTT
CASSSVPMGNQPQHF
>TRBJ2-1|NA|TRBV5-1|NA
TGCGCCAGCAGCTTCTCGCTAGCTGCCTACAATGAGCAGTTCTTC
CASSFSLAAYNEQFF
>TRBJ2-1|NA|TRBV5-1|TRBD2
TGCGCCAGCAGCTCGTTTTCCAGGAGCGGGAGCCGAATGAATGAGCAGTTCTTC
CASSSFSRSGSRMNEQFF
>TRBJ1-2|NA|TRBV4-2|NA
TGTGCCAGCAGCCAAGAACCCCTCCGGGGGAATGGCTACACCTTC
CASSQEPLRGNGYTF
>TRBJ1-2|NA|TRBV30|TRBD1
TGTGCCTCCATCGGACAGGATGGCTACACCTTC
CASIGQDGYTF
>TRBJ1-2|NA|TRBV7-2|TRBD1
TGTGCCAGCAGCTTGACAGGGATGTATGGCTACACCTTC
CASSLTGMYGYTF
>TRBJ1-5|NA|TRBV18|NA
TGTGCCAGCTCACCTGGGAGCAATCAGCCCCAGCATTTT
CASSPGSNQPQHF
>TRBJ1-4|NA|TRBV2|TRBD1
TGTGCCAGCAGGGAAACAGGGGGGGGTGAAAAACTGTTTTTT
CASRETGGGEKLFF
>TRBJ1-2|few|TRBV25-1|TRBD1
TGTGCCAGCAGGGGGACAGGGGCGGACGGCTACACCTTC
CASRGTGADGYTF
>TRBJ2-5|NA|TRBV10-3|TRBD1
TGTGCCATCAGTGAGGGGGACAGACCTCAAGAGACCCAGTACTTC
CAISEGDRPQETQYF